The 20 T cell receptor beta chains presented below share a single source sample, sequenced in a study of response to subunit inactivated influenza vaccine. TCRdb reprocessed the RT-PCR reads with MiXCR, giving one entry per CDR3 protein. This sample yields about 300,000 distinct CDR3 sequences, of which 20% to 25% are seen a single time; roughly 10% belongs to the top ten. The sequencing here drew on PBMCs from blood, taken about 20 months after vaccination. The source of these receptors is a man aged 50-75 years who received an inactivated influenza vaccine.

This clonotype was observed a handful of times. The V and J genes are TRBV6-5 and TRBJ2-7; D ambiguous. The ends were cut back, 2 bases at V and 1 base at J, with 6 bases in the middle. The CDR3 sequence is 13 residues long. Germline CDR1 is MNHEY and CDR2 is SVGAGI. The DNA for the CDR3 is TGTGCCAGCAGTTACCCCGGTTCCTACGAGCAGTACTTC. Protein product: CASSYPGSYEQYF.

This clonotype was detected a few times. The gene calls are TRBV5-1 and TRBJ2-7; the D call may be TRBD1 or TRBD2 (6 bases each). V gave up 0 bases and J gave up 6 bases, with 10 bases separating them. CDR3 size: 13 residues. Per germline, CDR1 SGHRS and CDR2 YFSETQ. The CDR3 sequence is CASSLEQGGEQYF. CDR3 DNA sequence: TGCGCCAGCAGCTTGGAACAGGGAGGCGAGCAGTACTTC. The whole variable domain, remainder taken from reference TRBV5-1 and TRBJ2-7, is KAGVTQTPRYLIKTRGQQVTLSCSPISGHRSVSWYQQTPGQGLQFLFEYFSETQRNKGNFPGRFSGRQFSNSRSEMNVSTLELGDSALYLCASSLEQGGEQYFGPGTRLTVT.

The rearrangement links TRBV12-3 or TRBV12-4 to TRBJ1-3; D may be TRBD1 (6 bases). Between the trimmed V and J ends, which lost 5 bases and 0 bases, there was a span of 14 bases. CDR3 length equals 16 residues. The CDR3 loop is CASSAPGHNSGNTIYF. CDR3 in DNA: TGTGCCAGCAGTGCGCCGGGACACAACTCTGGAAACACCATATATTTT.

Only a few counts were recorded for this clonotype. The V gene is TRBV30, the J gene TRBJ1-5; D not certain. Germline-derived CDR1 and CDR2 are GTSNPN and SVGIG (reference sequence). The CDR3 loop spans 13 amino acids. Trimming left V 3 bases short and J 0 bases short, with 6 bases between. The CDR3 coding sequence is TGTGCCTGGAGGGACTATAGCAATCAGCCCCAGCATTTT. Amino acids: CAWRDYSNQPQHF. The variable domain in full, with the rest retrieved from reference TRBV30 and TRBJ1-5, is SQTIHQWPATLVQPVGSPLSLECTVEGTSNPNLYWYRQAAGRGLQLLFYSVGIGQISSEVPQNLSASRPQDRQFILSSKKLLLSDSGFYLCAWRDYSNQPQHFGDGTRLSIL.

The chain recombines TRBV18 with TRBJ2-7; D is uncertain. Germline loops: CDR1 KGHSH, CDR2 LQKENI. The CDR3 sequence is 11 residues long. V was clipped by 5 bases and J by 4 bases, with 6 bases between them. In DNA, the CDR3 is TGTGCCAGCTCAGCAGCGTACGAGCAGTACTTC. This gives the protein CASSAAYEQYF.

The chain is built from TRBV27 and TRBJ2-3; D perhaps matches TRBD2 (5 bases). Germline-derived CDR1 and CDR2 are MNHEY and SMNVEV (reference sequence). The ends were cut back, 2 bases at V and 9 bases at J, with 15 bases in the middle. The CDR3 is 14 residues long. The chain's CDR3 is CASSLDPAGGTQYF. The DNA for the CDR3 is TGTGCCAGCAGTTTAGACCCCGCAGGCGGGACGCAGTATTTT.

The CDR3 is CASSQDVQGVFYGYTF. The CDR3 DNA sequence: TGCGCCAGCAGCCAAGATGTTCAGGGAGTTTTCTATGGCTACACCTTC. The chain couples TRBV4-3 to TRBJ1-2; the D gene is possibly TRBD1 (5 bases). The CDR3 contains 16 residues. V was shortened by 0 bases and J by 4 bases, with 15 bases between the two germline ends. Germline V lookup: CDR1 LGHNA, CDR2 YSLEER.

This sequence joins TRBV9 and TRBJ2-1, with a weak D call TRBD2 (5 bases). V lost 3 bases and J 10 bases, leaving 20 bases between the germline ends. CDR3 size: 15 residues. Germline lookup yields CDR1 SGDLS and CDR2 YYNGEE. CDR3 bases: TGTGCCAGCAGCGGTCCATTGAGCGGACCCCTAGAGCAGTTCTTC. Residues: CASSGPLSGPLEQFF.

The chain is built from TRBV5-4 and TRBJ2-3, with D hard to call. The CDR3 runs to 13 residues. Looked up from germline, CDR1 is SGHNT and CDR2 is YYREEE (reference sequence). Trimming stripped 4 bases from V and 2 bases from J, with 8 bases between. The CDR3: CASSLSPTDTQYF. The CDR3 coding sequence is TGTGCCAGCAGCCTCAGTCCCACAGATACGCAGTATTTT.

V and J are TRBV20-1 and TRBJ1-5, with no clear D. Per the germline V gene, CDR1 is DFQATT and CDR2 is SNEGSKA (reference sequence). The CDR3 is made up of 14 amino acids. Trimming removed 0 bases at V and 4 bases at J, with 10 bases between. Here the CDR3 DNA reads TGCAGTGCTAGAGATCCCGGGGAGAATCAGCCCCAGCATTTT. It yields the protein CSARDPGENQPQHF.

This clonotype turned up a few times. The chain uses TRBV19 and TRBJ1-1; TRBD1 agrees at 9 bases. The CDR3 sequence is 14 residues long. V was pared by 9 bases and J by 4 bases, with 9 bases of the junction left unmatched. Germline-derived CDR1 and CDR2 are LNHDA and SQIVND (reference sequence). The CDR3: CASRDRVVGTEAFF. The CDR3 bases are TGTGCCAGCCGGGACAGGGTGGTCGGCACTGAAGCTTTCTTT.

At least ten counts were recorded for this clonotype. The rearrangement joins TRBV11-2 to TRBJ1-6; 7 positions agree with TRBD1. The CDR3 sequence is 20 residues long. Germline trimming cut 5 bases from V and 7 bases from J; bases unmatched to any gene: 23. CDR1 is SGHAT, CDR2 FQNNGV, per germline. For the CDR3, the DNA is TGTGCCAGCAGCGAAATGGTAGGGGGCATACTTGGGCGACCAAATTCACCCCTCCACTTT. Translated, it gives CASSEMVGGILGRPNSPLHF.

This clonotype was counted only a few times. The rearrangement links TRBV11-2 to TRBJ1-3; TRBD1 might be the D (6 bases). Germline V gene data show CDR1 as SGHAT and CDR2 as FQNNGV. The CDR3 consists of 14 residues. Trimming removed 8 bases from V and 0 bases from J, with 11 bases in between. The CDR3 DNA follows: TGTGCCAGCTGGGGGGGCTACTCTGGAAACACCATATATTTT. Amino acids: CASWGGYSGNTIYF.

This clonotype was seen only a few times. This chain connects TRBV6-2 or TRBV6-3 to TRBJ1-2; TRBD1 matches at 7 bases. The CDR3 totals 14 residues. Germline trimming cut 6 bases from V and 4 bases from J; bases unmatched to any gene: 8. In germline, CDR1 is MNHEY, CDR2 SVGEGT. CDR3 protein: CASSQTRDSYGYTF. The CDR3 nucleotides are TGTGCCAGCAGCCAGACGCGGGACAGCTATGGCTACACCTTC.

The rearrangement uses TRBV7-9 and TRBJ1-3, with D possibly being TRBD1 (5 bases). There are 14 residues in the CDR3. The V and J ends lost 2 bases and 4 bases respectively, with 9 bases between them. Germline CDR1 reads SEHNR; CDR2 reads FQNEAQ (reference sequence). The CDR3 DNA sequence: TGTGCCAGCAGCTTACGAGGGGTAGGAAACACCATATATTTT. Translated, it gives CASSLRGVGNTIYF. The complete variable domain, with remaining parts taken from reference TRBV7-9 and TRBJ1-3, reads DTGVSQNPRHKITKRGQNVTFRCDPISEHNRLYWYRQTLGQGPEFLTYFQNEAQLEKSRLLSDRFSAERPKGSFSTLEIQRTEQGDSAMYLCASSLRGVGNTIYFGEGSWLTVV.

The chain is built from TRBV28 and TRBJ2-1; tentatively, D is TRBD1 or TRBD2 (5 bases each). Germline-derived CDR1 and CDR2 are MDHEN and SYDVKM. The CDR3 runs 12 residues. CDR3 DNA sequence: TGTTCCGTTGAGGGGACCTACAATGAGCAGTTCTTC. Translating it yields CSVEGTYNEQFF. The variable domain in full, with the rest retrieved from reference TRBV28 and TRBJ2-1, is DVKVTQSSRYLVKRTGEKVFLECVQDMDHENMFWYRQDPGLGLRLIYFSYDVKMKEKGDIPEGYSVSREKKERFSLILESASTNQTSMYLCSVEGTYNEQFFGPGTRLTVL.

This clonotype was observed a few times. The rearrangement joins TRBV5-4 to TRBJ1-2, with a possible D match to TRBD1 (6 bases). The V end lost 4 bases, the J end lost 4 bases, and 14 bases lay between the germline ends. The CDR3 is 14 amino acids. Germline V lookup: CDR1 SGHNT, CDR2 YYREEE (reference sequence). The CDR3 nucleotides are TGTGCCAGCAGCCCGGACAGAGCGACCTATGGCTACACCTTC. Amino acid sequence: CASSPDRATYGYTF.

This clonotype was counted between two and nine times. The chain employs TRBV6-5 and TRBJ1-2; D perhaps matches TRBD1 (5 bases). Trimming left V 5 bases short and J 1 base short, with 11 bases between. CDR1 is MNHEY, CDR2 SVGAGI, per germline. The CDR3 runs to 14 residues. CDR3 DNA sequence: TGTGCCAGCAGTAACAGGAACTTTAACTATGGCTACACCTTC. Protein product: CASSNRNFNYGYTF.

Many counts were recorded for this clonotype. The J gene is TRBJ1-6, the V gene TRBV4-3, with D perhaps TRBD1 (5 bases). V shed 1 base and J shed 7 bases, with 20 bases lying between them. This CDR3 spans 18 amino acids. Germline-derived CDR1 and CDR2 are LGHNA and YSLEER. CDR3 nucleotides: TGCGCCAGCAGCCAAGGCCGCCAGGGAACCGGATCGAATTCACCCCTCCACTTT. This encodes CASSQGRQGTGSNSPLHF.

In its sample, this clonotype was seen a few times. J is TRBJ1-1 and V is TRBV11-2; D gene unclear. CDR3 length equals 15 residues. Trimming cost V 0 bases and J 4 bases, with 12 bases left between them. The germline V gene has CDR1 SGHAT and CDR2 FQNNGV. The CDR3 DNA reads as TGTGCCAGCAGCTTAGATCTCGGCCAAAGCACTGAAGCTTTCTTT. This gives the protein CASSLDLGQSTEAFF.